Included here is one T cell receptor beta chain sequence, with context. Its antigen remains undetermined. Base-call qualities are not available, and no considerably larger clone is one nucleotide away. The data stem from a study of blood T cell repertoires in COVID-19 (TCRdb year 2020). Background for the entire study: The collaborator samples originated in the United States, Italy and Spain and spanned the acute and convalescent phases of COVID-19. The material from the prospective study consisted of cDNA or gDNA derived from T cells, B-cell-depleted T cells, or PBMCs. The dataset comprised deeply sampled blood TCRbeta repertoires from subjects exposed to, actively infected with, or recovered from COVID-19. The repertoires were released in a freely available public database intended as a resource for research on the immune response to SARS-CoV-2. Samples were obtained from the ongoing ImmuneRACE study (first 160 participants) and from over 1,000 subjects provided by 6 global collaborators. The sample metadata nearly always contained a de-identified subject ID, COVID-19 status, age in years and sex. HLA class I and class II types, where available, came from metadata supplied by the sample provider rather than from assay-based typing. Beyond this particular receptor, the publication reports: The amount of clinical and demographic metadata varied by source and participant and was provided uncurated.

Participants in the prospective study were aged roughly 18 to 100 years, lived in over 20 United States geographic areas, and enrolled through a virtual design. To assign participants to cohorts, the prospective study relied on clinical history that participants themselves reported in a screening survey and a study questionnaire. In the prospective study, mobile phlebotomists collected whole blood, serum and a nasopharyngeal or oropharyngeal swab from each participant. Participants in the prospective study had the option to provide additional blood draws and questionnaires over a roughly 2-month period. Blood samples from the prospective study were shipped frozen or at room temperature prior to DNA extraction. TCRbeta CDR3 regions were amplified from genomic DNA using the immunoSEQ Assay, a bias-controlled multiplex PCR. On the authors' methods: The number of nucleated cells in each sample was estimated from the amplification of reference gene primers within the assay. To quantify the absolute abundance of each unique TCRbeta CDR3 rearrangement, sequence reads were collapsed and filtered. For each sample, productive Simpson clonality was calculated as the square root of Simpson's diversity index over productive rearrangements. Not all clones reach the TCRdb copy of this immuneACCESS table, which keeps in-frame sequences only. Checked studies attribute under half of the gap to unresolved V genes and leave the rest unexplained. The D gene and trimming were derived from the DNA, and the V and J assignments and clone size from that table. The sample contains over 130,000 clones, 84% of them found a single time. Roughly 3.4% of the sample is taken by the ten largest.

The germline V gene encodes CDR1 MNHNY and CDR2 SVGAGI (reference sequence). From the cysteine up to the phenylalanine, the CDR3 has a length of 15 residues. Of all the DNA, just the CDR3 is kept, 45 bases in frame from base 1. The trim is 5 bases for V and 9 bases for J, with a gap of 19 bases between the germline ends. The receptor was derived from a woman in her forties or fifties with acute COVID-19. Sequencing input: PBMCs or T cells enriched from blood (not recorded which). The receptor chain draws on TRBV6-6 and TRBJ1-4, and TRBD1 may be the D gene, going by 6 matching bases. The CDR3 is CASSHQMDSFKKLFF. The DNA sequence is given as TGTGCCAGCAGTCACCAAATGGACAGTTTTAAAAAACTGTTTTTT.